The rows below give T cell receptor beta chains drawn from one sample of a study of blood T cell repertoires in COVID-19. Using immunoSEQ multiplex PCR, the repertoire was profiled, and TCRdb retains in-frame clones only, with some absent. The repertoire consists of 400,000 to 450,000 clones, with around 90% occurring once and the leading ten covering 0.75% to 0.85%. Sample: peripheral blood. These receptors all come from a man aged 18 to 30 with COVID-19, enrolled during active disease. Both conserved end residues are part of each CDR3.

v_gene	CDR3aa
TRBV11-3	CASSPGKGTNEKLFF
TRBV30	CAWDRDGPLYNEQFF
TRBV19	CASSMDRSSGANVLTF
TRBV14	CASSQLLAARNF
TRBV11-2	CASSSLGQPQHF
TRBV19	CASTTGVTEAFF
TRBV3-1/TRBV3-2	CASSQEGLVTGELFF
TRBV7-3	CASSSGSSYNEQFF
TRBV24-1	CATSDPGTSGSWTDTQYF
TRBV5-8	CASSFPGLLSYEQYF
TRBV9	CASMDSQGYGYTF
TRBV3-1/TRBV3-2	CASSRELANPSQQYF
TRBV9	CASSVQVVGGAVTGELFF
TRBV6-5	CASRLAGISYEQYF
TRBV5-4	CASSLDGAEAFF
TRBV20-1	CSASGDYEQYF
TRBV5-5	CASSLGTVGYTF
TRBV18	CASSPKQGPPYNEQFF
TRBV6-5	CASRPPGDSYGYTF
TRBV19	CASSLGAGELFF
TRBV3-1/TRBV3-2	CASSQGLVTDTQYF
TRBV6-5	CASSHGDSQPQHF
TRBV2	CASSENGNSNQPQHF
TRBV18	CASSPEINTEAFF
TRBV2	CASNDRAGQPQHF
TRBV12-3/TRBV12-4	CASSSQGYGYTF
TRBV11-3	CASSLSPGTGETEAFF
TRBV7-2	CASSFRRTGGQKAFF
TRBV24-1	CATSEGQGNIQYF
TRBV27	CASSALGQTNDGYTF
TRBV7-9	CASSLGGLEQYF
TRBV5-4	CASSLRSLAGATDTQYF
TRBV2	CATSGSGDEQFF
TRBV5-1	CASNLAPRSGANVLTF
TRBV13	CASSLRTGVGNTIYF
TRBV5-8	CASSLSPNTEAFF
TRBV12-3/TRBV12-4	CASSLASYGYTF
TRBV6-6	CASSLQGPGQGNWEQFF
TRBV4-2	CASSQQGTTRFTDTQYF
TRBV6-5	CASSPSGGNEQYF
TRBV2	CASSGRDTSSYEQYF
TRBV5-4	CASSFGGSDEQYF
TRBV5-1	CASSPGSGIYEQYF
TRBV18	CASSPTSHSYWYNEQFF
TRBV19	CASSINREFTEAFF
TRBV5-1	CASSLGDRANPTDTQYF
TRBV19	CASSILRGETQYF
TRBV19	CASSIVLAGASQETQYF
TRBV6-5	CAIGPGNYGYTF
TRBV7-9	CASSSWTGRNNSPLHF
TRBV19	CASSRRGGLFF
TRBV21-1	CASSKRRPRTDTQYF
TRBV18	CASSPPQGALYNEQFF
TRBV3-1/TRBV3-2	CASSQELGQGSYGYTF
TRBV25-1	CASSGPGSGANVLTF